Listed here is a single T cell receptor (beta chain). Its target antigen remains unknown. No quality values exist for individual bases; no much larger clone is one base distant. This entry belongs to a study of blood T cell repertoires in COVID-19 (dated by TCRdb to the early 2020s). Looking at the study overall: Samples covering the acute and convalescent phases of COVID-19 were provided by collaborators in the United States, Italy and Spain. Where available, HLA class I and class II types were taken from metadata supplied by the sample provider and were not determined by assay-based typing. Samples were obtained from the ongoing ImmuneRACE study (first 160 participants) and from 1,254 subjects provided by 6 global collaborators. The material from the prospective study consisted of cDNA or gDNA derived from T cells, B-cell-depleted T cells, or PBMCs. The repertoires were made available in a free public database intended to serve as a resource for research on the immune response to SARS-CoV-2. The dataset comprised deeply sampled blood TCRbeta repertoires from subjects exposed to, actively infected with, or recovered from COVID-19. Nearly every sample came with metadata listing a de-identified subject ID, COVID-19 status, age in years and sex.

TCRbeta CDR3 regions were amplified from genomic DNA by means of the immunoSEQ Assay, a bias-controlled multiplex PCR. In the paper's pipeline: Within the assay, amplification of reference gene primers was used to estimate how many nucleated cells each sample contained. To quantify the absolute abundance of each unique TCRbeta CDR3 rearrangement, sequence reads were collapsed and filtered. For each sample, productive Simpson clonality was calculated as the square root of Simpson's diversity index over productive rearrangements. TCRdb holds this immuneACCESS table with in-frame rearrangements only. Some clones are missing; in checked studies, unresolved V genes explain under half, and the rest has no known cause. V and J calls and clone size are copied from that table; D and trimming were computed from the DNA. The sample data list over 150,000 clones, and about 88% of these were observed just once. Clones ranked in the top ten supply over 15% of the sample.

Taken from the germline V gene (reference sequence), the CDR1 and CDR2 loops are GTSNPN and SVGIG. The CDR3 covers 15 residues, taking in both the cysteine and the phenylalanine. Only CDR3 DNA is held: 45 bases, read in frame from base 1. V is pared back by 1 base and J by 0 bases, with 9 bases lying between the germline termini. One collaborating source in Seattle enrolled patients during active infection and followed them longitudinally through the course of disease. Each collaborating institution followed its own protocols to collect whole blood in K2EDTA tubes. Collaborator samples were shipped for TCRbeta analysis as frozen whole blood, isolated PBMCs, or DNA extracted from either sample type. Overall study results and their limits: Clinical and demographic metadata were provided uncurated, with the amount varying by source and participant.

Sequencing was performed on peripheral blood. The clonotype comes from a man aged 45 to 65 with COVID-19, enrolled during active disease. The sequence joins TRBV30 to TRBJ2-2; a tentative D match to TRBD1 spans 5 bases. The CDR3 reads CAWSEGLPNTGELFF. The DNA sequence follows: TGTGCCTGGAGTGAGGGGCTACCGAACACCGGGGAGCTGTTTTTT.